This TCR beta chain is drawn from a study of T and B cells in COVID-19 patients. Study background: At median age roughly 35 years, recovered patients were younger than active-infection patients at about 72.

Multiplex PCR with BIOMED2 TRB-A/B primer pools amplified TRB rearrangements. TCRdb re-derived calls from the multiplex PCR reads in MiXCR, one entry per CDR3 protein. This table holds 2,500 to 4,000 distinct CDR3 sequences, over 20% found once. Between the trimmed V and J ends, which lost 11 bases and 7 bases, there was a span of 15 bases. Germline-derived CDR1 and CDR2 are SEHNR and FQNEAQ (reference sequence). The CDR3 is 12 amino acids. From blood, roughly 220-550 ng of genomic DNA served as TRB template. What was sequenced was blood. The clonotype comes from a human donor with active COVID-19. V gene TRBV7-9 combines with J gene TRBJ2-1; D may be TRBD2 (5 bases). The CDR3 DNA follows: TGTGCCGGAGGAGCGGTGCTAAATGAGCAGTTCTTC. Encoded protein: CAGGAVLNEQFF.